This T cell receptor (beta chain) was recovered during a study of response to subunit inactivated influenza vaccine listed by TCRdb under 2018. Some background on the complete study: To follow how T cells responded to a trivalent subunit inactivated influenza vaccine, the researchers relied on deep quantitative profiling of the T cell receptor repertoire. Broad study findings and their caveats: The authors proposed that each seasonal influenza vaccination may bring in only a limited number of new T cells.

Libraries were constructed by RT-PCR. Data came from an Illumina HiSeq 2500. The raw public data were reprocessed by TCRdb itself: fastp quality trimming at Q25, MiXCR clonotype calling, in-frame beta chains only. Every distinct CDR3 protein forms one entry, paired with its most common genes and DNA. The sample data list under 850,000 distinct CDR3 sequences, and approximately 18% of these were observed just once. About a tenth of the sample lies in the top ten. The CDR3 measures 15 amino acids from cysteine to phenylalanine. Left in the record is the CDR3 DNA by itself, 45 bases read in frame from the first base. V and J are trimmed by 3 bases and 5 bases, and the gene matches miss 12 bases of the junction. Sequences DFQATT (CDR1) and SNEGSKA (CDR2) are obtained from the germline V gene (reference sequence). This clonotype was observed a handful of times. Its antigen target is currently unknown. Base qualities are not at hand, and no much larger clone is one base apart.

Sample: PBMCs from blood, taken approximately 5 days after vaccination. The TCR was taken from a middle-aged man who received an inactivated influenza vaccine. Donor details come from another sample of the same person, matched by shared clones. The chain joins TRBV20-1 to TRBJ2-7; 8 bases in the middle match TRBD1. Here is the DNA: TGCAGTGCTAGTCGTGGGGACAGGCAAAGCCACGAGCAGTACTTC. Its coded protein is CSASRGDRQSHEQYF.